These 15 T cell receptor beta chains originate from one sample sequenced in a study of cytomegalovirus exposure and HLA in healthy donors. PCR was performed using 60 Vbeta and 13 Jbeta primers. The method was immunoSEQ multiplex PCR; TCRdb's version includes in-frame clones alone and lacks a portion of them. The sample lists hundreds of thousands of clones; 70% to 85% were seen once. Sequencing was carried out using PBMCs. These TCRs come from a woman aged 40 to 50 in good health and CMV-seronegative.

The rearrangement links TRBV30 to TRBJ1-4; 12 positions match TRBD1. The CDR3 is made up of 16 amino acids. With V trimmed by 0 bases and J by 7 bases, 6 bases remained unmatched. The germline V gene encodes CDR1 GTSNPN and CDR2 SVGIG (reference sequence). The CDR3 DNA sequence: TGTGCCTGGAGTGTACCCGGGACAGGGGGCGGTGAAAAACTGTTTTTT. It yields the protein CAWSVPGTGGGEKLFF.

This clone was observed once. The chain is built from TRBV5-4 and TRBJ1-2; unclear D gene. The CDR3 sequence is 12 residues long. Germline CDR1 reads SGHNT; CDR2 reads YYREEE (reference sequence). Deletions cut 0 bases from V and 6 bases from J, with 6 bases between. The CDR3: CASSLGLNGYTF. As DNA, the CDR3 is TGTGCCAGCAGCTTGGGGCTTAATGGCTACACCTTC.

This clone was picked up one time. The same CDR3 arises from other DNA sequences in this sample as well. The chain uses TRBV4-2 and TRBJ2-5; D is unresolved. The CDR3 spans 14 residues. Deletions cut 0 bases from V and 5 bases from J, with 10 bases between. In germline, CDR1 is LGHNA, CDR2 YNFKEQ. The CDR3 sequence is CASSQDVGWETQYF. The DNA of the CDR3 is TGTGCCAGCAGCCAAGATGTGGGCTGGGAGACCCAGTACTTC.

The chain uses TRBV6-6 and TRBJ2-3; D unresolved. The CDR3 consists of 14 residues. Germline CDR1 MNHNY, CDR2 SVGAGI (reference sequence). Deletions cut 8 bases from V and 2 bases from J, with 14 bases between. In DNA form, the CDR3 reads TGTGCCAGCCGCCGCTACAGTCTCACAGATACGCAGTATTTT. Protein: CASRRYSLTDTQYF.

The V gene is TRBV7-2, the J gene TRBJ1-3, with D unclear. CDR1 and CDR2 from the germline V gene are SGHTA and FQGNSA. There are 16 residues in the CDR3. V dropped 5 bases and J dropped 1 base, with 15 bases sitting between them. The CDR3 DNA reads as TGTGCCAGCAGCCGTAGTTCGGGTTTATCTGGAAACACCATATATTTT. Protein product: CASSRSSGLSGNTIYF.

This clone was counted between two and nine times. J is TRBJ2-1 and V is TRBV9; a possible D gene is TRBD1 (5 bases). There are 12 residues in the CDR3. With 4 bases removed from V and 7 bases from J, the gap between germline ends came to 9 bases. Germline V gives CDR1 SGDLS, CDR2 YYNGEE. The CDR3 protein is CASSPDRNEQFF. In DNA, the CDR3 is TGTGCCAGCAGCCCCGACAGAAATGAGCAGTTCTTC.

This chain connects TRBV10-3 to TRBJ2-1; D gene ambiguous. This CDR3 is 11 amino acids long. V gave up 6 bases and J gave up 5 bases, with 5 bases separating them. Germline V gene data show CDR1 as ENHRY and CDR2 as SYGVKD. The CDR3 DNA is TGTGCCATCAGCCTAAACAATGAGCAGTTCTTC. This sequence encodes CAISLNNEQFF.

This clone was seen a handful of times. V usage is TRBV5-1 and J usage is TRBJ1-1, with D possibly being TRBD1 (5 bases). Trimming removed 0 bases at V and 4 bases at J, with 13 bases between. The CDR3 covers 15 residues. Germline V CDR1 and CDR2: SGHRS, YFSETQ. The CDR3 spells CASSLAGRGGTEAFF. The CDR3 nucleotides read TGCGCCAGCAGCTTGGCGGGGAGGGGAGGCACTGAAGCTTTCTTT. The full variable domain, with the rest looked up from reference TRBV5-1 and TRBJ1-1, is KAGVTQTPRYLIKTRGQQVTLSCSPISGHRSVSWYQQTPGQGLQFLFEYFSETQRNKGNFPGRFSGRQFSNSRSEMNVSTLELGDSALYLCASSLAGRGGTEAFFGQGTRLTVV.

V usage is TRBV30 and J usage is TRBJ1-6; TRBD1 matches 7 bases. J was trimmed by 8 bases and V by 0 bases; bases with no gene match: 4. CDR3 length: 14 residues. Per germline, CDR1 GTSNPN and CDR2 SVGIG (reference sequence). The CDR3 reads CAWSVPGTDSPLHF. In nucleotides, the CDR3 is TGTGCCTGGAGTGTACCAGGGACAGATTCACCCCTCCACTTT.

In regard to this clone: At one boundary the junction diverges from the germline segment, which might be a read error. The J gene is TRBJ1-6, the V gene TRBV25-1; no clear D gene. Germline CDR1 and CDR2: MGHDK and SYGVNS. The CDR3 length is 17 residues. The CDR3 region is CASSETRAGSYNPPLHF. CDR3 coding DNA: TGTGCCAGCAGTGAGACCCGCGCGGGGTCCTATAATCCACCCCTCCACTTT.

The chain links TRBV6-1 to TRBJ2-5, with 7 bases aligning to TRBD1. CDR3 length equals 13 residues. The ends lost 6 bases at V and 1 base at J; junction bases unmatched: 2. The germline V gene encodes CDR1 MNHNS and CDR2 SASEGT. CDR3 in DNA: TGTGCCAGCAGCCGGGACAGCCAAGAGACCCAGTACTTC. Translating gives CASSRDSQETQYF.

This clone was observed many times. The chain is built from TRBV7-9 and TRBJ1-3; TRBD1 matches 10 bases. Germline lookup yields CDR1 SEHNR and CDR2 FQNEAQ (reference sequence). CDR3 size: 16 residues. The V and J ends lost 5 bases and 0 bases, in that order; junction bases with no gene match: 4. The chain's CDR3 is CASSVDRGNSGNTIYF. In DNA, the CDR3 is TGTGCCAGCAGCGTGGACAGGGGGAACTCTGGAAACACCATATATTTT. Full variable domain (rest looked up from reference TRBV7-9 and TRBJ1-3): DTGVSQNPRHKITKRGQNVTFRCDPISEHNRLYWYRQTLGQGPEFLTYFQNEAQLEKSRLLSDRFSAERPKGSFSTLEIQRTEQGDSAMYLCASSVDRGNSGNTIYFGEGSWLTVV.

A single count supports this clone. The rearrangement uses TRBV7-6 and TRBJ1-2, with 10 nucleotides matching TRBD1. Germline V lookup: CDR1 SGHVS, CDR2 FNYEAQ. The CDR3 totals 13 residues. Trimming at V came to 3 bases and at J to 5 bases, leaving 0 bases not matched to a gene. The CDR3 here is CASSLGQGYGYTF. CDR3 bases: TGTGCCAGCAGCTTGGGACAGGGGTATGGCTACACCTTC. The variable domain in full, with the rest retrieved from reference TRBV7-6 and TRBJ1-2, is GAGVSQSPRYKVTKRGQDVALRCDPISGHVSLYWYRQALGQGPEFLTYFNYEAQQDKSGLPNDRFSAERPEGSISTLTIQRTEQRDSAMYRCASSLGQGYGYTFGSGTRLTVV.

This chain links TRBV18 with TRBJ1-2, with D unclear. Germline CDR1 and CDR2: KGHSH and LQKENI. V lost 3 bases to trimming and J lost 6 bases, with 8 bases between them. This CDR3 is 12 amino acids long. CDR3 coding DNA: TGTGCCAGCTCACCCGTAGATCATGGCTACACCTTC. It codes for CASSPVDHGYTF. Full variable domain (missing parts from reference TRBV18 and TRBJ1-2): NAGVMQNPRHLVRRRGQEARLRCSPMKGHSHVYWYRQLPEEGLKFMVYLQKENIIDESGMPKERFSAEFPKEGPSILRIQQVVRGDSAAYFCASSPVDHGYTFGSGTRLTVV.

V is TRBV30 and J is TRBJ2-7; a possible D gene is TRBD2 (6 bases). V gave up 3 bases and J gave up 0 bases, with 9 bases separating them. The CDR3 is 13 amino acids. In germline, CDR1 is GTSNPN, CDR2 SVGIG (reference sequence). This CDR3 is CAWSAGPSYEQYF. The CDR3 DNA follows: TGTGCCTGGAGCGCGGGGCCCTCCTACGAGCAGTACTTC.